This is a list of T cell receptor beta chains from one sample in a study of CXCR4 blockade with PD-1 therapy in pancreatic cancer. Measured with immunoSEQ multiplex PCR; TCRdb has only the in-frame clones, and not every one. The sample lists roughly 18,000 clones, around 72% occurring once. Sequenced sample: tumor tissue. These receptors were collected from a human donor with pancreatic ductal adenocarcinoma. Each CDR3 is given with its conserved first and last residue. Each record gives: J gene, V gene, clone size, D gene, CDR3 protein, CDR3 DNA. D genes are given only for firm matches. Size is stated for part of the rows, as once, few or many counts, or as a class when the clone is expanded.

J: TRBJ1-5
V: TRBV10-3
size: -
D: -
CDR3: CAISESISQPQHF
DNA: TGTGCCATCAGTGAGTCCATCAGTCAGCCCCAGCATTTT

J: TRBJ2-1
V: TRBV5-1
size: -
D: -
CDR3: CASSLEFGASYNEQFF
DNA: TGCGCCAGCAGCTTGGAGTTTGGGGCTTCCTACAATGAGCAGTTCTTC

J: TRBJ2-2
V: TRBV6-8
size: -
D: -
CDR3: CASSYSPAGTGELFF
DNA: TGTGCCAGCAGTTACTCGCCTGCCGGCACCGGGGAGCTGTTTTTT

J: TRBJ2-7
V: TRBV5-1
size: -
D: -
CDR3: CASSLSGSVYEQYF
DNA: TGCGCCAGCAGCTTGTCCGGGAGTGTCTACGAGCAGTACTTC

J: TRBJ2-2
V: TRBV28
size: -
D: -
CDR3: CASSFLGENTGELFF
DNA: TGTGCCAGCAGTTTCCTCGGGGAGAACACCGGGGAGCTGTTTTTT

J: TRBJ1-1
V: TRBV14
size: few
D: -
CDR3: CASSQQGNTEAFF
DNA: TGTGCCAGCAGCCAACAGGGGAACACTGAAGCTTTCTTT

J: TRBJ1-2
V: TRBV11-3
size: medium-sized
D: -
CDR3: CASSLAGANYGYTF
DNA: TGTGCCAGCAGCTTGGCAGGGGCTAACTATGGCTACACCTTC

J: TRBJ2-1
V: TRBV14
size: -
D: TRBD2
CDR3: CASTEKLLAGGMNEQFF
DNA: TGTGCCAGCACCGAGAAGCTACTAGCGGGAGGAATGAATGAGCAGTTCTTC

J: TRBJ2-1
V: TRBV18
size: -
D: TRBD2
CDR3: CASSPRQGLLAGDNNEQFF
DNA: TGTGCCAGCTCACCACGCCAGGGACTACTAGCGGGAGATAACAATGAGCAGTTCTTC

J: TRBJ1-1
V: TRBV29-1
size: -
D: -
CDR3: CSVVRGATEAFF
DNA: TGCAGCGTTGTCCGGGGTGCCACTGAAGCTTTCTTT

J: TRBJ1-1
V: TRBV6-8
size: -
D: -
CDR3: CASSRAEQGEAFF
DNA: TGTGCCAGCAGTCGAGCCGAACAGGGCGAAGCTTTCTTT

J: TRBJ2-3
V: TRBV28
size: -
D: -
CDR3: CASRTAANSNTQYF
DNA: TGTGCCAGCAGGACAGCGGCCAACTCTAATACGCAGTATTTT

J: TRBJ2-5
V: TRBV28
size: few
D: TRBD1
CDR3: CASSLGDRRQETQYF
DNA: TGTGCCAGCAGTTTAGGGGACAGGCGCCAAGAGACCCAGTACTTC

J: TRBJ2-1
V: TRBV19
size: -
D: -
CDR3: CASSLGGPPVYNEQFF
DNA: TGTGCCAGTAGTCTAGGGGGACCACCCGTTTACAATGAGCAGTTCTTC

J: TRBJ2-5
V: TRBV29-1
size: -
D: TRBD2
CDR3: CSVTSGSGRETQYF
DNA: TGCAGCGTGACTAGCGGGAGCGGTCGAGAGACCCAGTACTTC

J: TRBJ2-7
V: TRBV28
size: once
D: -
CDR3: CASTGGGTKVYEQYF
DNA: TGTGCCAGCACCGGAGGCGGGACCAAAGTATACGAGCAGTACTTC